A selection of T cell receptor beta chains follows, all from one sample in a study of molecular identifiers for immune sequencing clone quantification. A single record per CDR3 protein comes from TCRdb applying MiXCR to the PCR reads. The sample has some 590,000 distinct CDR3 sequences, 25% seen once. Sequencing was carried out using naive CD8+ T cells from blood, with Jurkat cell RNA spiked in. These receptors all stem from a human donor in good health. Some libraries in this study had Jurkat cell RNA spiked in. Both conserved end residues are part of each CDR3. The order of the fields is J gene, D gene, clone size, V gene, CDR3 DNA, CDR3 protein. A D gene is named only where the DNA matches it firmly. Clone size is given for some rows only: seen once, a few or many times, or a class if the clone is expanded.

j_gene: TRBJ1-6; d_gene: -; abundance: -; v_gene: TRBV7-2; CDR3nt: TGTGCCAGCAGCCCCCCCCTAGGCTCCTATAATTCACCCCTCCACTTT; CDR3aa: CASSPPLGSYNSPLHF
j_gene: TRBJ2-2; d_gene: -; abundance: -; v_gene: TRBV4-1; CDR3nt: TGCGCCAGCAGCCAGTCCGTAGGGACCTCCACCGGGGAGCTGTTTTTT; CDR3aa: CASSQSVGTSTGELFF
j_gene: TRBJ1-1; d_gene: -; abundance: few; v_gene: TRBV20-1; CDR3nt: TGCAGTGCTAGAGATGGGTGTCGGGCCCTGGAGGCTTTCTTT; CDR3aa: CSARDGCRALEAFF
j_gene: TRBJ2-7; d_gene: -; abundance: -; v_gene: TRBV19; CDR3nt: TGTGCCAGTAGTATTCAGGCCGAGGGATTTCCCTACGTGCAGTACTTC; CDR3aa: CASSIQAEGFPYVQYF
j_gene: TRBJ2-7; d_gene: TRBD2; abundance: many; v_gene: TRBV20-1; CDR3nt: TGCAGTGCTAGAGATCCCAGCGGGGGATACGAGCAGTACTTC; CDR3aa: CSARDPSGGYEQYF
j_gene: TRBJ1-1; d_gene: -; abundance: -; v_gene: TRBV30; CDR3nt: TGTGCCTGGATGACAGGCCCGAACACTGAAGCTTTCTTT; CDR3aa: CAWMTGPNTEAFF
j_gene: TRBJ1-1; d_gene: -; abundance: -; v_gene: TRBV19; CDR3nt: TGTGCCAGTAGTAGCCGACAGGAACGCTCGAACACTGAAGCTTTCTTT; CDR3aa: CASSSRQERSNTEAFF
j_gene: TRBJ1-5; d_gene: -; abundance: many; v_gene: TRBV4-3; CDR3nt: TGCGCCAGCAGCCAAGATAAGGGGGAGATTCAGCCCCAGCATTTT; CDR3aa: CASSQDKGEIQPQHF
j_gene: TRBJ2-2; d_gene: TRBD1; abundance: many; v_gene: TRBV7-9; CDR3nt: TGTGCCAGCAGCCGTCCCGGGACAGGGTTTGGTAGCACCGGGGAGCTGTTTTTT; CDR3aa: CASSRPGTGFGSTGELFF
j_gene: TRBJ2-7; d_gene: -; abundance: many; v_gene: TRBV6-6; CDR3nt: TGTGCCAGCACTCCTCCGAACTCCTACGAGCAGTACTTC; CDR3aa: CASTPPNSYEQYF
j_gene: TRBJ1-5; d_gene: -; abundance: few; v_gene: TRBV3-1; CDR3nt: TGTGCCAGCAGCCCCTCCGGCAGGGCGGATCAGCCCCAGCATTTT; CDR3aa: CASSPSGRADQPQHF
j_gene: TRBJ2-3; d_gene: -; abundance: many; v_gene: TRBV20-1; CDR3nt: TGCAGTGCTTTAGCGGTTCCCGTTAGCACAGATACGCAGTATTTT; CDR3aa: CSALAVPVSTDTQYF
j_gene: TRBJ2-3; d_gene: -; abundance: many; v_gene: TRBV20-1; CDR3nt: TGCAGTGCTAGAGATATGTACAGCACAGATACGCAGTATTTT; CDR3aa: CSARDMYSTDTQYF
j_gene: TRBJ1-4; d_gene: -; abundance: -; v_gene: TRBV6-2/TRBV6-3; CDR3nt: TGTGCCAGCAGTTTCCGCCCGGACTCACCAACCCAAAATGAAGAACTGTTTTTT; CDR3aa: CASSFRPDSPTQNEELFF
j_gene: TRBJ2-1; d_gene: TRBD2; abundance: -; v_gene: TRBV2; CDR3nt: TGTGCCAGCAGTGAACCCCGTTGGACTAGCGGGCGCGACAATGAGCAGTTCTTC; CDR3aa: CASSEPRWTSGRDNEQFF
j_gene: TRBJ2-1; d_gene: TRBD2; abundance: -; v_gene: TRBV5-1; CDR3nt: TGCGCCAGCAGCTGGTGTCTAGCGGGAGACTACAATGAGCAGTTCTTC; CDR3aa: CASSWCLAGDYNEQFF
j_gene: TRBJ2-5; d_gene: -; abundance: few; v_gene: TRBV27; CDR3nt: TGTGCCAGCAGTTTAGTGGGCAGGGGGGCCCAGTACTTC; CDR3aa: CASSLVGRGAQYF
j_gene: TRBJ2-7; d_gene: -; abundance: -; v_gene: TRBV28; CDR3nt: TGTGCCAGCAGTTTATCAACCACCTACAAGCAGTACTTC; CDR3aa: CASSLSTTYKQYF
j_gene: TRBJ1-1; d_gene: -; abundance: many; v_gene: TRBV5-4; CDR3nt: TGTGCCAGCAGCGGGGGCGAGCTGGTACCCGTTGTAACTGAAGCTTTCTTT; CDR3aa: CASSGGELVPVVTEAFF
j_gene: TRBJ2-7; d_gene: -; abundance: many; v_gene: TRBV11-2; CDR3nt: TGTGCCAGCAGCTTAGAGCGTCCGGCGGAATACGAGCAGTACTTC; CDR3aa: CASSLERPAEYEQYF
j_gene: TRBJ2-7; d_gene: -; abundance: many; v_gene: TRBV5-1; CDR3nt: TGCGCCAGCAGCGACGAGCTCGCTTACGAGCAGTACTTC; CDR3aa: CASSDELAYEQYF
j_gene: TRBJ2-3; d_gene: -; abundance: -; v_gene: TRBV10-3; CDR3nt: TGTGCCATCAGTGACGCGGGAAGCACAGATACGCAGTATTTT; CDR3aa: CAISDAGSTDTQYF
j_gene: TRBJ2-3; d_gene: -; abundance: -; v_gene: TRBV7-2; CDR3nt: TGTGCCAGCAGCTTGTCCCCCCTGGGAGCGTATTACCCCACAGATACGCAGTATTTT; CDR3aa: CASSLSPLGAYYPTDTQYF
j_gene: TRBJ2-7; d_gene: -; abundance: -; v_gene: TRBV14; CDR3nt: TGTGCCAGCAGCCATACAGGATCCGATTGGTACGAGCAGTACTTC; CDR3aa: CASSHTGSDWYEQYF
j_gene: TRBJ1-5; d_gene: -; abundance: few; v_gene: TRBV12-3/TRBV12-4; CDR3nt: TGTGCCAGCAGTTTAGGGGGGATGAATCAGCCCCAGCATTTT; CDR3aa: CASSLGGMNQPQHF
j_gene: TRBJ2-7; d_gene: TRBD1; abundance: -; v_gene: TRBV11-2; CDR3nt: TGTGCCAGCAGCCCCCCGGACAGGGGTATGGGCGAGCAGTACTTC; CDR3aa: CASSPPDRGMGEQYF
j_gene: TRBJ2-2; d_gene: -; abundance: -; v_gene: TRBV7-9; CDR3nt: TGTGCCAGCACGAGCAGGCTGGGAGGCGGGGAGCTGTTTTTT; CDR3aa: CASTSRLGGGELFF
j_gene: TRBJ2-7; d_gene: -; abundance: many; v_gene: TRBV20-1; CDR3nt: TGCAGTGCTACGGGAGCAAGCTCCTACGAGCAGTACTTC; CDR3aa: CSATGASSYEQYF
j_gene: TRBJ2-5; d_gene: TRBD2; abundance: few; v_gene: TRBV13; CDR3nt: TGTGCCAGCAGCCTGTCCCCCGGGGGGGCCGAGACCCAGTACTTC; CDR3aa: CASSLSPGGAETQYF
j_gene: TRBJ2-2; d_gene: TRBD1; abundance: -; v_gene: TRBV24-1; CDR3nt: TGTGCCATCAGTGAAGGACAGGGCTCGAACACCGGGGAGCTGTTTTTT; CDR3aa: CAISEGQGSNTGELFF
j_gene: TRBJ1-1; d_gene: -; abundance: few; v_gene: TRBV4-3; CDR3nt: TGCGCCAGCAGCCGTCCCCACGGGGCGAACACTGAAGCTTTCTTT; CDR3aa: CASSRPHGANTEAFF
j_gene: TRBJ2-7; d_gene: -; abundance: many; v_gene: TRBV4-3; CDR3nt: TGCGCCAGCAGCCAAGACCTGGGGGCAGCTTCCTACGAGCAGTACTTC; CDR3aa: CASSQDLGAASYEQYF
j_gene: TRBJ2-6; d_gene: -; abundance: many; v_gene: TRBV7-9; CDR3nt: TGTGCCAGCAGCCACAACTCTGGGGCCAACGTCCTGACTTTC; CDR3aa: CASSHNSGANVLTF
j_gene: TRBJ2-1; d_gene: -; abundance: many; v_gene: TRBV29-1; CDR3nt: TGCAGCGCACCGGGACCAGGAGCTAATGAGCAGTTCTTC; CDR3aa: CSAPGPGANEQFF
j_gene: TRBJ2-5; d_gene: -; abundance: many; v_gene: TRBV6-1; CDR3nt: TGTGCCAGCAGGTCAATCCCCCACACCCCCGCGCAAGAGACCCAGTACTTC; CDR3aa: CASRSIPHTPAQETQYF
j_gene: TRBJ2-5; d_gene: TRBD1; abundance: -; v_gene: TRBV20-1; CDR3nt: TGCAGTGCTAAAGACGCCGGGACAGTTGAAGAGCCCCCGTACTTC; CDR3aa: CSAKDAGTVEEPPYF
j_gene: TRBJ1-2; d_gene: -; abundance: -; v_gene: TRBV11-2; CDR3nt: TGTGCCAGCAGCTTCGGCGCAGCTAACTATGGCTACACCTTC; CDR3aa: CASSFGAANYGYTF
j_gene: TRBJ2-6; d_gene: -; abundance: many; v_gene: TRBV19; CDR3nt: TGTGCCAGTAGTGTACTCTCTGGGGCCAACGTCCTGACTTTC; CDR3aa: CASSVLSGANVLTF
j_gene: TRBJ2-7; d_gene: -; abundance: -; v_gene: TRBV16; CDR3nt: TGTGCCAGCAGCCAACAGGGTCCCCACTACGGGCAGTACTTC; CDR3aa: CASSQQGPHYGQYF
j_gene: TRBJ2-2; d_gene: -; abundance: many; v_gene: TRBV7-9; CDR3nt: TGTGCCAGCAGCTTAGTCCTGGAGAACACCGGGGAGCTGTTTTTT; CDR3aa: CASSLVLENTGELFF
j_gene: TRBJ2-2; d_gene: -; abundance: many; v_gene: TRBV7-9; CDR3nt: TGTGCCAGCAGCTTTGGGGGCGTTGCCACCGGGGAGCTGTTTTTT; CDR3aa: CASSFGGVATGELFF
j_gene: TRBJ2-3; d_gene: -; abundance: many; v_gene: TRBV6-6; CDR3nt: TGTGCCAGTTACTTTTATGGGGGATTCGGAGGACCAGATACGCAGTATTTT; CDR3aa: CASYFYGGFGGPDTQYF
j_gene: TRBJ1-5; d_gene: TRBD1; abundance: many; v_gene: TRBV6-2/TRBV6-3; CDR3nt: TGTGCCAGCAGCACGACAGGGATTGGCAATCAGCCCCAGCATTTT; CDR3aa: CASSTTGIGNQPQHF
j_gene: TRBJ1-2; d_gene: -; abundance: -; v_gene: TRBV28; CDR3nt: TGTGCCAGCAGTTTAAGAGGGGACGCATACGGCTACACCTTC; CDR3aa: CASSLRGDAYGYTF
j_gene: TRBJ1-6; d_gene: -; abundance: -; v_gene: TRBV2; CDR3nt: TGTGCCAGCATCCGCCCGCCGGGGGCGGATAATTCACCCCTCCACTTT; CDR3aa: CASIRPPGADNSPLHF
j_gene: TRBJ2-7; d_gene: -; abundance: -; v_gene: TRBV2; CDR3nt: TGTGCCAGCAGTGAAGGGTGGAGCTCCTACGAGCAGTACTTC; CDR3aa: CASSEGWSSYEQYF
j_gene: TRBJ1-1; d_gene: -; abundance: many; v_gene: TRBV29-1; CDR3nt: TGCAGCGTTAAAACGACAGGTCGCCCTGAAGCTTTCTTT; CDR3aa: CSVKTTGRPEAFF
j_gene: TRBJ2-3; d_gene: -; abundance: -; v_gene: TRBV2; CDR3nt: TGTGCCAGCAGAGGACAGAGCACAGATACGCAGTATTTT; CDR3aa: CASRGQSTDTQYF
j_gene: TRBJ2-5; d_gene: -; abundance: many; v_gene: TRBV6-2/TRBV6-3; CDR3nt: TGTGCCAGCAGTTCCGTAGATCTAGCCTGGGAAGAGACCCAGTACTTC; CDR3aa: CASSSVDLAWEETQYF
j_gene: TRBJ1-2; d_gene: TRBD1; abundance: many; v_gene: TRBV14; CDR3nt: TGTGCCAGCAGCTACGGGACAGGAAACTATGGCTACACCTTC; CDR3aa: CASSYGTGNYGYTF
j_gene: TRBJ1-2; d_gene: -; abundance: many; v_gene: TRBV2; CDR3nt: TGTGCCAGCAGTGTTGGCAGCTATGGCTACACCTTC; CDR3aa: CASSVGSYGYTF
j_gene: TRBJ2-3; d_gene: -; abundance: few; v_gene: TRBV7-9; CDR3nt: TGTGCCAGCAGCCACCCCGTGGGCGGTGTCGATACGCAGTATTTT; CDR3aa: CASSHPVGGVDTQYF